The sequence of this T cell receptor (beta chain) was determined in a study of cytomegalovirus exposure and HLA in healthy donors. Study conclusions and caveats: According to an earlier analysis, most TCR beta V segments yielded productive rearrangements about 87% or about 30% of the time.

The study sampled nominally healthy donors, though unrecorded immune exposures were likely. This CDR3 comprises 15 residues. Trimming at V came to 0 bases and at J to 6 bases, leaving 5 bases not matched to a gene. Germline CDR1 SGHTA, CDR2 FQGTGA. Primers for the PCR totalled 60 Vbeta and 13 Jbeta. Data came from immunoSEQ multiplex PCR; TCRdb stores just in-frame clones and leaves some out. The table has fewer than 250,000 clones, approximately 79% seen once. Concerning this clone itself: Its specificity is unknown.

The chain carries TRBV7-3 and TRBJ2-3, with 8 bases lining up with TRBD2. The sequencing sample was made of PBMCs. The receptor's source is a young man in good health and CMV-seronegative. CDR3 DNA: TGTGCCAGCAGCTTAACTAGCGGGGAAGGGGATACGCAGTATTTT. Its translation is CASSLTSGEGDTQYF.